These 16 T cell receptor beta chains share one sample of origin, sequenced in a study of PD-1 blockade in classical Hodgkin lymphoma. Sequencing used immunoSEQ multiplex PCR; TCRdb keeps in-frame clones, though not all of them. The sample comprises about 14,000 clones, around 84% of which are singletons, and about 40% rests with the top ten. Brentuximab vedotin exposure varied among the patients, all of whom had relapsed after autologous stem cell transplantation. The sequencing used peripheral blood mononuclear cells (PBMCs), collected at baseline. These receptors were taken from a human donor with classical Hodgkin lymphoma.

This clone is medium-sized. The DNA for the CDR3 is TGTGCCAGCAATAGTGAGGGGGCTGGAAACACCATATATTTT. It yields the protein CASNSEGAGNTIYF. This chain connects TRBV28 to TRBJ1-3; a possible D gene is TRBD1 (6 bases). V was cut by 7 bases and J by 2 bases, with 12 bases left in between. Germline V lookup: CDR1 MDHEN, CDR2 SYDVKM. The CDR3 is made up of 14 amino acids.

In this sample, this clone turned up a few times. The chain links TRBV5-1 to TRBJ1-2; D unresolved. Per the germline V gene, CDR1 is SGHRS and CDR2 is YFSETQ. The CDR3 is made up of 14 amino acids. The V and J ends lost 4 bases and 4 bases respectively, with 14 bases between them. CDR3 sequence: CASSLPGSAYGYTF. The CDR3 DNA follows: TGCGCCAGCAGCCTACCGGGGTCGGCCTATGGCTACACCTTC.

This CDR3 is CASRGQGTTGELFF. The CDR3 DNA is TGTGCCAGCAGAGGACAGGGGACGACCGGGGAGCTGTTTTTT. The V and J genes are TRBV2 and TRBJ2-2, with 9 bases that match TRBD1. The germline gives CDR1 SNHLY, CDR2 FYNNEI. J gave up 5 bases and V 6 bases, and 4 bases lay outside the gene matches. The CDR3 totals 14 residues.

This clone turned up a few times. V is TRBV19 and J is TRBJ1-6, with D perhaps matching TRBD1 (6 bases). With 8 bases removed from V and 8 bases from J, the gap between germline ends came to 13 bases. The CDR3 is made up of 13 amino acids. Germline CDR1 reads LNHDA; CDR2 reads SQIVND (reference sequence). CDR3: CASYRAADSPLHF. For the CDR3, the DNA is TGTGCCAGTTACAGGGCCGCGGATTCACCCCTCCACTTT.

This chain connects TRBV7-9 to TRBJ1-5, with D tentatively TRBD1 (5 bases). Trimming removed 4 bases from V and 6 bases from J, with 7 bases in between. There are 12 residues in the CDR3. Germline CDR1 is SEHNR and CDR2 is FQNEAQ (reference sequence). The DNA for the CDR3 is TGTGCCAGCAGCTCCGGGGGTCAGCCCCAGCATTTT. This encodes CASSSGGQPQHF.

The V and J genes are TRBV10-3 and TRBJ2-3, with no clear D. The germline gives CDR1 ENHRY, CDR2 SYGVKD. This CDR3 spans 16 amino acids. V was shortened by 4 bases and J by 2 bases, with 16 bases between the two germline ends. The CDR3 DNA sequence: TGTGCCATCAGTGGCGACCTACAGATATTCACAGATACGCAGTATTTT. This sequence encodes CAISGDLQIFTDTQYF.

In its sample, this clone was seen once. The chain links TRBV18 to TRBJ1-6; D is ambiguous. V was cut by 0 bases and J by 14 bases, with 11 bases left in between. This CDR3 spans 13 amino acids. Germline CDR1 reads KGHSH; CDR2 reads LQKENI. The CDR3 loop reads CASSPPAGRALHF. The CDR3 DNA sequence: TGTGCCAGCTCACCACCAGCAGGTCGAGCCCTCCACTTT.

CDR3 residues: CAWELWETQYF. CDR3 coding DNA: TGTGCCTGGGAACTATGGGAGACCCAGTACTTC. The chain has TRBV30 and TRBJ2-5; D is unresolved. The CDR3 spans 11 residues. V was clipped by 5 bases and J by 5 bases, with 9 bases between them. The germline gives CDR1 GTSNPN, CDR2 SVGIG (reference sequence). The full variable domain, in which reference TRBV30 and TRBJ2-5 provide the parts outside the CDR3, is SQTIHQWPATLVQPVGSPLSLECTVEGTSNPNLYWYRQAAGRGLQLLFYSVGIGQISSEVPQNLSASRPQDRQFILSSKKLLLSDSGFYLCAWELWETQYFGPGTRLLVL.

The chain uses TRBV28 and TRBJ1-1, with a possible D match to TRBD1 (5 bases). Deletions cut 7 bases from V and 1 base from J, with 19 bases between. This CDR3 comprises 16 residues. Germline-derived CDR1 and CDR2 are MDHEN and SYDVKM. This chain's CDR3 is CASTKWETGRNTEAFF. CDR3 DNA sequence: TGTGCCAGCACTAAGTGGGAAACGGGACGGAACACTGAAGCTTTCTTT.

Judged by abundance, this clone is medium-sized. The CDR3 spells CASSQELNTEAFF. The CDR3 DNA follows: TGTGCCAGCAGCCAGGAACTGAACACTGAAGCTTTCTTT. The chain couples TRBV14 to TRBJ1-1, with D unclear. V gave up 3 bases and J gave up 0 bases, with 5 bases separating them. The CDR3 spans 13 residues. Looked up from germline, CDR1 is SGHDN and CDR2 is FVKESK.

This chain joins TRBV5-1 and TRBJ2-1, with D possibly called TRBD1 or TRBD2 (5 bases each). The CDR3 runs to 14 residues. V was shortened by 5 bases and J by 5 bases, with 14 bases between the two germline ends. Per germline, CDR1 SGHRS and CDR2 YFSETQ. The CDR3 here is CASSQRGVDNEQFF. Written as DNA, the CDR3 is TGCGCCAGCAGTCAACGAGGGGTAGACAATGAGCAGTTCTTC. Drawing the rest from reference TRBV5-1 and TRBJ2-1, the complete variable domain is KAGVTQTPRYLIKTRGQQVTLSCSPISGHRSVSWYQQTPGQGLQFLFEYFSETQRNKGNFPGRFSGRQFSNSRSEMNVSTLELGDSALYLCASSQRGVDNEQFFGPGTRLTVL.

CDR3 in amino acids: CASGFLTSYNEQFF. For the CDR3, the DNA is TGTGCTAGTGGTTTTCTCACCTCCTACAATGAGCAGTTCTTC. This chain links TRBV12-5 with TRBJ2-1, with D unclear. The CDR3 sequence is 14 residues long. Looked up from germline, CDR1 is LGHNT and CDR2 is FRNRAP. V lost 3 bases and J 0 bases, leaving 6 bases between the germline ends.

The rearrangement joins TRBV10-3 to TRBJ2-7, with TRBD1 matching over 10 bases. The CDR3 spans 14 residues. The V segment lost 8 bases and the J segment 2 bases; nucleotides outside the gene matches: 6. Germline CDR1 is ENHRY and CDR2 is SYGVKD. The CDR3 here is CAIGGTGVTYEQYF. The DNA for the CDR3 is TGTGCCATCGGCGGGACAGGGGTAACCTACGAGCAGTACTTC.

The chain couples TRBV19 to TRBJ2-7; D is possibly TRBD2 (6 bases). Per germline, CDR1 LNHDA and CDR2 SQIVND (reference sequence). This CDR3 has 12 residues. Trimming cost V 0 bases and J 11 bases, with 11 bases left between them. The CDR3 DNA reads as TGTGCCAGTAGTATAGACGGGGGACCTAAGTACTTC. Amino acids: CASSIDGGPKYF.

The chain couples TRBV6-1 to TRBJ2-7, with D possibly TRBD1 on 6 matching bases. The germline V gene has CDR1 MNHNS and CDR2 SASEGT. This CDR3 is built from 15 residues. Trimming left V 6 bases short and J 3 bases short, with 18 bases between. CDR3 amino acids: CASSAITDSNYEQYF. The DNA of the CDR3 is TGTGCCAGCAGCGCAATTACGGACAGCAACTACGAGCAGTACTTC.

This clone was seen just once. The chain has TRBV4-2 and TRBJ2-5, with 8 nucleotides matching TRBD2. Losses at the gene ends were 3 bases for V and 2 bases for J; bases not matched to a gene: 8. The V gene's germline CDR1 is LGHNA and CDR2 YNFKEQ. The CDR3 runs to 16 residues. For the CDR3, the DNA is TGTGCCAGCAGCCAGGGGGCGGGGGGCCTTCAAGAGACCCAGTACTTC. Translated, it gives CASSQGAGGLQETQYF.